The present T cell receptor beta chain was sequenced within a study of shared clonotypes between healthy human individuals (TCRdb year 2020). Regarding the study in general: The cohort comprised two women and a few men aged 18 to 49 years. For each donor, CD4 naive and CD4 memory were each run on three plates, CD8 naive on two plates, and CD8 memory on one plate. The study deeply sequenced blood TCR repertoires of about five healthy adults to estimate repertoire size and the extent of clonotype sharing between individuals. To increase sequencing depth and limit assay-specific biases, different laboratories used diverse techniques to prepare libraries and sequence TCR repertoires. Between about 0.85 and 9.5 billion PBMCs per donor were obtained by leukapheresis.

Using the deep immunoSEQ assay, TCR CDR3 regions were amplified from genomic DNA by multiplex PCR. Extracted genomic DNA from each cell subset was spread evenly across all wells of several immunoSEQ 96-well plates, with each plate serving as a replicate. For sorted subsets, approximately 210 ng of genomic DNA, equivalent to some 30,000 T cell genomes, went into each replicate PCR. Purified libraries were measured with a Qubit 3.0 fluorometer, size-checked on a Bioanalyzer 2100, and measured again with the KAPA Library Quantification kit. A separate single-read 150-cycle Illumina NextSeq 550 flow cell was used to sequence each immunoSEQ 96-well plate. On the study's bioinformatics: The immunoSEQ output contained only junctional sequences without quality scores, so filtering could not match that applied to full-length reads. Sequences were annotated with PyIR, a Python wrapper for IgBLAST v1.9, using IMGT germline references to assign V/J genes and CDR3. Reads were filtered out if the reads had weak V/J assignments (E-value above 1e-6), no CDR3, stop codons, out-of-frame junctions, or ambiguous translated residues. A V3J clonotype was defined by an identical inferred V gene, J gene, and CDR3 amino acid sequence. Percentage overlap between repertoires was computed as shared unique clonotypes divided by the size of the smaller repertoire. RTK rarefaction, the Chao1 estimator, and Recon v2.1 estimates of unobserved clonotypes were used to assess repertoire richness. For all TCRbeta clonotypes obtained by the gDNA method from a few donors, generation probabilities were computed with OLGA. This is the immuneACCESS table as TCRdb keeps it, with only in-frame sequences that have V and J called. A part of the clones is gone; compared with another copy, unresolved V genes explain less than half, and the rest is unexplained. V and J calls and clone size follow that table, whereas D and trimming were derived from the DNA. The sample table records about 380,000 clones; roughly 96% of these occur just once. The top ten hold 0.32% of the sample.

Study-wide findings and limitations: Even with the large sequencing depth, rarefaction of the sorted-subset datasets indicated that sequencing was incomplete. Larger estimated clonotype richness was generally found for naive subsets than for memory subsets. Clonotypes shared by all four sorted-subset donors showed higher generation probabilities than non-shared clonotypes. Based on pairwise subsampling, the degree of clonotype sharing among donors was expected to be affected by sequencing depth. The small number of donors limited the genetic and exposure-history diversity represented. Sampling was restricted to blood, and TCR repertoires in tissues likely differ from the TCR repertoires found in blood. Sharing across a handful of donors was observed for about 5% of naive CD4, over 3% of naive CD8, over 2% of memory CD4, and 0.4% of memory CD8 clonotypes.

In its sample, this clone was seen once. What this receptor recognizes is not known. Base qualities are not recorded, but no much larger clone differs from it by a single base. Healthy HIV-negative adults with no recently reported acute infections or vaccinations were included as donors. Only Caucasian adults living in Nashville, Tennessee, USA were represented among the donors. CD8 memory samples combined magnetically selected CD45RO+ cells with CCR7-negative CD45RA+ effector memory (TemRA) cells. Blood was collected by leukapheresis, and PBMCs were isolated by Ficoll-Histopaque density gradient centrifugation and then cryopreserved in liquid nitrogen vapor phase. Analytical flow cytometry was used to check the purity and quantity of each magnetically sorted T cell population. From each sorted fraction, genomic DNA was isolated and quantified by UV absorbance on a Nanodrop 2000c. Counted from cysteine to phenylalanine, this CDR3 has 17 amino acids. Only CDR3 DNA remains: 51 bases, in frame from the first base. Via the germline V gene, CDR1 is MDHEN and CDR2 SYDVKM. From V the trimming removes 2 bases and from J it removes 0 bases, while the gene matches leave 2 bases of the junction unaccounted for.

The chain was built from TRBV28 and TRBJ2-3; 13 central nucleotides agree with TRBD2. This TCR was sampled from a man aged 30 to 39 in good health. Sequenced: memory CD8+ T cells sorted from blood. The cell subset or site label of this sample denotes: CD45RO+ cells pooled with CCR7-negative TemRA cells. The nucleotide sequence reads TGTGCCAGCAGTTTACCGGGACTAGCGGGGAGCACAGATACGCAGTATTTT. Its translation is CASSLPGLAGSTDTQYF.